This record looks at one TCR beta chain sequence and its context. Its antigen is as yet unknown. Researchers made TCR beta libraries by using iRepertoire HTBI primers and running Arm-PCR on CDR3 regions. One entry per CDR3 protein results from TCRdb running MiXCR on the multiplex PCR reads. This sample has around 460,000 distinct CDR3 sequences, with 14% found just once. The data belong to a study of regulatory T cells in long-lasting Graves disease. Per the germline V gene, CDR1 is DFQATT and CDR2 is SNEGSKA (reference sequence). V was cut by 0 bases and J by 1 base, with 15 bases left in between. The CDR3 is made up of 16 amino acids. Time point reported: newly diagnosed GD, antithyroid drugs for less than 3 months. The authors made the TCR library using RNA they extracted from PBMCs. Regarding the study as a whole: Thyroid tissue went unstudied; only peripheral blood was examined.

In addition, the sample was reused for a study of T cells in Graves' hyperthyroidism and ophthalmopathy. This second report adds: Within blood appeared most thyroid clonotypes that had expanded above 0.001. Researchers report that a 13 V-J model separated ophthalmopathy from stable hyperthyroidism.

The clonotype was recovered from a woman between 50 and 59 years old with Graves disease. The rearrangement links TRBV20-1 to TRBJ1-1; D perhaps matches TRBD1 (5 bases). The sequenced sample was peripheral blood mononuclear cells (PBMCs), obtained at new diagnosis, from a patient treated with antithyroid drugs. The DNA of the CDR3 is TGCAGTGCTAGAGATCCCGCGACAGCACCGAACACTGAAGCTTTCTTT. Its translation: CSARDPATAPNTEAFF.